Below are 21 T cell receptor beta chains sequenced from a single sample in a study of blood T cell repertoires in COVID-19. Method: immunoSEQ multiplex PCR; TCRdb's copy keeps in-frame clones and lacks some. This table has some 240,000 clones, about nine tenths appearing once. Material: peripheral blood. The receptor set was obtained from a man in his fifties or sixties who had recovered from COVID-19.

The chain uses TRBV3-1 (or the pseudogene TRBV3-2) and TRBJ2-1, with 10 bases that match TRBD2. This CDR3 region has 17 residues. With 0 bases clipped from V and 7 bases from J, the junction kept 9 bases outside the gene matches. The germline gives CDR1 LGHDT, CDR2 YNNKEL (reference sequence). The CDR3 here is CASSQDLERGGWNEQFF. For the CDR3, the DNA is TGTGCCAGCAGCCAAGATTTGGAGCGGGGGGGTTGGAATGAGCAGTTCTTC.

The chain is built from TRBV12-3 or TRBV12-4 and TRBJ2-6; D gene uncertain. Between the trimmed V and J ends, which lost 3 bases and 4 bases, there was a span of 4 bases. The length of the CDR3 is 13 residues. This CDR3 reads CASSFSGANVLTF. CDR3 DNA: TGTGCCAGCAGTTTTTCGGGGGCCAACGTCCTGACTTTC.

The chain uses TRBV11-2 and TRBJ2-5, with 13 bases fitting TRBD2. The trim removed 7 bases at V and 4 bases at J, leaving 9 bases unmatched. Germline loops: CDR1 SGHAT, CDR2 FQNNGV. This CDR3 comprises 16 residues. CDR3 in amino acids: CASTATSGGQGETQYF. In DNA form, the CDR3 reads TGTGCCAGCACCGCGACTAGCGGGGGGCAGGGAGAGACCCAGTACTTC.

V and J are TRBV19 and TRBJ2-2, with 15 positions matching TRBD2. After removal of 7 bases from V and 7 bases from J, the junction contained 7 bases not matched to a gene. This CDR3 has 16 residues. The V gene's germline CDR1 is LNHDA and CDR2 SQIVND (reference sequence). The CDR3 is CASMRTSGGANGELFF. In DNA form, the CDR3 reads TGTGCCAGTATGAGGACTAGCGGGGGGGCCAACGGGGAGCTGTTTTTT.

The chain couples TRBV18 to TRBJ2-7; no clear D. Per germline, CDR1 KGHSH and CDR2 LQKENI. V shed 3 bases and J shed 3 bases, with 9 bases lying between them. This CDR3 region has 13 residues. This CDR3 reads CASSPPPGYEQYF. Here the CDR3 DNA reads TGTGCCAGCTCACCCCCTCCAGGCTACGAGCAGTACTTC.

V is TRBV5-1 and J is TRBJ2-2, with 9 bases that match TRBD2. The CDR3 is 15 amino acids. J lost 5 bases, V lost 0 bases, and 2 bases had no gene match. Per the germline V gene, CDR1 is SGHRS and CDR2 is YFSETQ. The DNA for the CDR3 is TGCGCCAGCAGCTTGGTTCTAGCGGGGACCGGGGAGCTGTTTTTT. The encoded protein is CASSLVLAGTGELFF. Based on the CDR3 plus reference TRBV5-1 and TRBJ2-2, the full variable domain is KAGVTQTPRYLIKTRGQQVTLSCSPISGHRSVSWYQQTPGQGLQFLFEYFSETQRNKGNFPGRFSGRQFSNSRSEMNVSTLELGDSALYLCASSLVLAGTGELFFGEGSRLTVL.

V gene TRBV6-1 combines with J gene TRBJ1-2; 9 nucleotides match TRBD1. V was clipped by 1 base and J by 4 bases; unmatched bases: 4. CDR3 length equals 15 residues. Per the germline V gene, CDR1 is MNHNS and CDR2 is SASEGT. The CDR3 loop reads CASSEVDRGGYGYTF. The CDR3 nucleotides read TGTGCCAGCAGTGAAGTTGACAGGGGGGGCTATGGCTACACCTTC.

The chain combines TRBV18 with TRBJ1-2; maybe TRBD1 (5 bases). This CDR3 has 13 residues. With 5 bases removed from V and 7 bases from J, the gap between germline ends came to 14 bases. CDR1 KGHSH and CDR2 LQKENI come from the germline V gene. This CDR3 reads CASSSTQGGGYTF. The CDR3, as DNA: TGTGCCAGCTCATCAACCCAGGGAGGTGGCTACACCTTC.

V is TRBV15 and J is TRBJ1-3, with TRBD1 matching over 7 bases. Germline CDR1 and CDR2: LNHNV and YYDKDF (reference sequence). V gave up 4 bases and J gave up 4 bases; unmatched junction bases: 7. This CDR3 has 15 residues. The CDR3 is CATSTDRASGNTIYF. CDR3 nucleotides: TGTGCCACCAGCACTGACAGGGCAAGCGGAAACACCATATATTTT. The whole variable domain, filled in from reference TRBV15 and TRBJ1-3, reads DAMVIQNPRYQVTQFGKPVTLSCSQTLNHNVMYWYQQKSSQAPKLLFHYYDKDFNNEADTPDNFQSRRPNTSFCFLDIRSPGLGDTAMYLCATSTDRASGNTIYFGEGSWLTVV.

V is TRBV5-1 and J is TRBJ2-5; no clear D. The CDR3 is 14 amino acids. The V end was cut by 3 bases, the J end by 1 base, with 10 bases between. Germline values: CDR1 SGHRS, CDR2 YFSETQ. CDR3 bases: TGCGCCAGCAGCTGGAGCACAAGCCAAGAGACCCAGTACTTC. Translated, it gives CASSWSTSQETQYF.

The chain recombines TRBV12-1 with TRBJ2-3; the table names TRBD1, a call not compared with the DNA. TRBV12-1 is a documented pseudogene. The CDR3 spans 16 residues. CDR3 nucleotides: TGTGCCAGCAGCTTTGGTCGGGACAGGGTGACAGATACGCAGTATTTT. This sequence encodes CASSFGRDRVTDTQYF.

The chain carries TRBV28 and TRBJ1-5, with TRBD1 matching 8 bases. CDR1 and CDR2 from the germline V gene are MDHEN and SYDVKM. The CDR3 runs 18 residues. Trimming removed 6 bases from V and 6 bases from J; junction bases left unmatched: 19. CDR3: CASSPYRQGPLGPQPQHF. CDR3 nucleotide sequence: TGTGCCAGCAGCCCTTATCGACAGGGGCCTTTAGGTCCTCAGCCCCAGCATTTT.

This sequence joins TRBV19 and TRBJ2-7; tentatively, D is TRBD1 (6 bases). The CDR3 loop spans 16 amino acids. Looked up from germline, CDR1 is LNHDA and CDR2 is SQIVND (reference sequence). The ends were cut back, 5 bases at V and 0 bases at J, with 17 bases in the middle. Here the CDR3 reads CASSPQGYATSYEQYF. CDR3 DNA: TGTGCCAGTAGTCCCCAGGGGTATGCAACCTCCTACGAGCAGTACTTC. The variable domain in full, with the rest retrieved from reference TRBV19 and TRBJ2-7, is DGGITQSPKYLFRKEGQNVTLSCEQNLNHDAMYWYRQDPGQGLRLIYYSQIVNDFQKGDIAEGYSVSREKKESFPLTVTSAQKNPTAFYLCASSPQGYATSYEQYFGPGTRLTVT.

This clone was seen a handful of times. The chain joins TRBV7-8 to TRBJ2-1, with D possibly being TRBD1 (6 bases). Germline values: CDR1 SGHVS, CDR2 FQNEAQ. V lost 2 bases and J 4 bases, leaving 12 bases between the germline ends. CDR3 length: 15 amino acids. CDR3 nucleotide sequence: TGTGCCAGCAGCTTATCAGGGGCGGAATACAATGAGCAGTTCTTC. Its protein product is CASSLSGAEYNEQFF.

This chain joins TRBV30 and TRBJ1-4; D is perhaps TRBD1 (5 bases). In germline, CDR1 is GTSNPN, CDR2 SVGIG (reference sequence). The CDR3 has 16 residues. V was pared by 3 bases and J by 0 bases, with 14 bases between. For the CDR3, the DNA is TGTGCCTGGAGCCTAACGGGGGTTGCAACTAATGAAAAACTGTTTTTT. Translating it yields CAWSLTGVATNEKLFF.

The chain joins TRBV18 to TRBJ2-2; D possibly corresponds to TRBD2 (6 bases). The germline V gene has CDR1 KGHSH and CDR2 LQKENI. Between the trimmed V and J ends, which lost 6 bases and 4 bases, there was a span of 18 bases. The CDR3 has 16 amino acids. CDR3 in amino acids: CASSPWGPAGTGELFF. The CDR3 region has the DNA TGTGCCAGCTCCCCCTGGGGCCCAGCGGGCACCGGGGAGCTGTTTTTT.

This chain joins TRBV24-1 and TRBJ1-5; TRBD1 might be the D (5 bases). The CDR3 extends over 14 amino acids. Trimming removed 4 bases at V and 3 bases at J, with 9 bases between. Germline-derived CDR1 and CDR2 are KGHDR and SFDVKD. The CDR3, as DNA: TGTGCCACCAGTGAAGCGGGGCCCAATCAGCCCCAGCATTTT. It specifies CATSEAGPNQPQHF.

This rearrangement joins TRBV5-5 to TRBJ1-2, with D possibly being TRBD1 (5 bases). Trimming shortened V by 4 bases and J by 8 bases, and 12 bases separated the two germline ends. The V gene's germline CDR1 is SGHKS and CDR2 YYEKEE (reference sequence). CDR3 size: 12 residues. In DNA, the CDR3 is TGTGCCAGCAGCGGAGACAGAGTCGGCTACACCTTC. Residues: CASSGDRVGYTF. Full variable domain (outside the CDR3, taken from reference TRBV5-5 and TRBJ1-2): DAGVTQSPTHLIKTRGQQVTLRCSPISGHKSVSWYQQVLGQGPQFIFQYYEKEERGRGNFPDRFSARQFPNYSSELNVNALLLGDSALYLCASSGDRVGYTFGSGTRLTVV.

The rearrangement joins TRBV15 to TRBJ1-1; 10 positions agree with TRBD1. The V gene's germline CDR1 is LNHNV and CDR2 YYDKDF (reference sequence). This CDR3 contains 14 residues. Trimming cost V 5 bases and J 5 bases; bases outside gene matches: 5. The DNA for the CDR3 is TGTGCCACCAGCCTTCGACAGGGGGCTACTGAAGCTTTCTTT. The encoded protein is CATSLRQGATEAFF.

The V call is TRBV11-3, the J call TRBJ2-2, with 8 bases aligning to TRBD1. V lost 1 base to trimming and J lost 6 bases; unmatched junction nucleotides: 4. In germline, CDR1 is SGHNT, CDR2 YENEEA. CDR3 length: 15 residues. This chain's CDR3 is CASSLGDRTAGELFF. CDR3 DNA sequence: TGTGCCAGCAGCTTAGGGGACAGGACCGCCGGGGAGCTGTTTTTT. Looking up the rest from reference TRBV11-3 and TRBJ2-2 gives the full variable domain: EAGVVQSPRYKIIEKKQPVAFWCNPISGHNTLYWYLQNLGQGPELLIRYENEEAVDDSQLPKDRFSAERLKGVDSTLKIQPAELGDSAVYLCASSLGDRTAGELFFGEGSRLTVL.

This chain joins TRBV27 and TRBJ2-7, with D tentatively TRBD1 (5 bases). This CDR3 contains 14 residues. The germline V gene has CDR1 MNHEY and CDR2 SMNVEV (reference sequence). V was cut by 3 bases and J by 3 bases, with 12 bases left in between. The CDR3 coding sequence is TGTGCCAGCAGTTTCCAGGGTCCTGACTACGAGCAGTACTTC. Translating gives CASSFQGPDYEQYF.